The sequence of this T cell receptor (beta chain) was determined in a study of blood T cell repertoires in COVID-19. Overall study: The samples span acute and convalescent COVID-19 from the United States, Italy and Spain. T cells, B-cell-depleted T cells, or PBMCs provided the cDNA or gDNA that served as material.

The authors' processing: Cell counts per sample came from amplifying reference gene primers. Sequenced by immunoSEQ multiplex PCR; TCRdb stores in-frame clones only, minus some. Clonal size and the V and J genes are those of that table, whereas D and trimming came from the DNA. This sample yields 300,000 or so clones, of which 80% to 90% are seen a single time; approximately 7.8% belongs to the top ten. The receptor was isolated from a woman aged 45-60 years who had recovered from COVID-19. Sequenced sample: peripheral blood.

CDR3 sequence: CASSLDRGATDTQYF. The CDR3 region has the DNA TGTGCCAGCAGCTTGGACAGAGGAGCGACAGATACGCAGTATTTT. This chain connects TRBV11-2 to TRBJ2-3, with a possible D match to TRBD1 (6 bases). The V and J ends lost 3 bases and 3 bases respectively, with 13 bases between them. The CDR3 spans 15 residues. Germline V lookup: CDR1 SGHAT, CDR2 FQNNGV.